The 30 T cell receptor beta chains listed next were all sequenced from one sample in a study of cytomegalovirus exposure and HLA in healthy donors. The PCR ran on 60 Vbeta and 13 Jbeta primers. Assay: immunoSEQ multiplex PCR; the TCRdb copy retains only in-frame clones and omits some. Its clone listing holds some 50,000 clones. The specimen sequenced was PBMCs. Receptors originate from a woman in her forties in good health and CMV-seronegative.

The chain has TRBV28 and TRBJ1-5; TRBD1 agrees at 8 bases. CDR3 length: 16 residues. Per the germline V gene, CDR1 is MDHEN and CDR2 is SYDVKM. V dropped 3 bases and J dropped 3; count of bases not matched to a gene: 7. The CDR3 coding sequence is TGTGCCAGCAGTTTCCCGGACAGGGCGCCCAATCAGCCCCAGCATTTT. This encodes CASSFPDRAPNQPQHF.

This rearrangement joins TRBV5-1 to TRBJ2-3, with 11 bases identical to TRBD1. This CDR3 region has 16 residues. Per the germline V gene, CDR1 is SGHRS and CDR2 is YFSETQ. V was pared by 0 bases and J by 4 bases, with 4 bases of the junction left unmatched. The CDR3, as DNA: TGCGCCAGCAGCTTGGACGGACAGGGGGCCGCAGATACGCAGTATTTT. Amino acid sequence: CASSLDGQGAADTQYF.

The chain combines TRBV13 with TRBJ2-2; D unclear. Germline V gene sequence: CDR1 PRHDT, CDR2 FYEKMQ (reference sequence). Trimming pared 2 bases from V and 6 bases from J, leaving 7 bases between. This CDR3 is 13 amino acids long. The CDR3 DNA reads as TGTGCCAGCAGCTTAAGTGCGGCCGGGGAGCTGTTTTTT. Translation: CASSLSAAGELFF.

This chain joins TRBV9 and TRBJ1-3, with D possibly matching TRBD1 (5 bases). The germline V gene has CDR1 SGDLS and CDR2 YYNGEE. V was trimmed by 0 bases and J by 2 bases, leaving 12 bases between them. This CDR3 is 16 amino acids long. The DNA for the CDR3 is TGTGCCAGCAGCGTAGCGGGGGGGAGCACTGGAAACACCATATATTTT. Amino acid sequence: CASSVAGGSTGNTIYF.

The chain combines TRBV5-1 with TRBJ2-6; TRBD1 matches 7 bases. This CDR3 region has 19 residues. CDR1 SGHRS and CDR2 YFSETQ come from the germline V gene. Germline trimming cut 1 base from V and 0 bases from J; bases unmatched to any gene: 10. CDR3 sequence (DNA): TGCGCCAGCAGCTTGATGTATGGACAGGTAAGCTCTGGGGCCAACGTCCTGACTTTC. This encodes CASSLMYGQVSSGANVLTF.

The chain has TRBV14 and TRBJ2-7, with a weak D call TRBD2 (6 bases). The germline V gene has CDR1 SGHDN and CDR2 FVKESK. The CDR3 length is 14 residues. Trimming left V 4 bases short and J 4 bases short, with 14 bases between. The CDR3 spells CASSLRGRRYEQYF. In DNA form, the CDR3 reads TGTGCCAGCAGCCTGAGAGGGAGGCGTTACGAGCAGTACTTC. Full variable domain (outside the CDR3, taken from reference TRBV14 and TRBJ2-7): EAGVTQFPSHSVIEKGQTVTLRCDPISGHDNLYWYRRVMGKEIKFLLHFVKESKQDESGMPNNRFLAERTGGTYSTLKVQPAELEDSGVYFCASSLRGRRYEQYFGPGTRLTVT.

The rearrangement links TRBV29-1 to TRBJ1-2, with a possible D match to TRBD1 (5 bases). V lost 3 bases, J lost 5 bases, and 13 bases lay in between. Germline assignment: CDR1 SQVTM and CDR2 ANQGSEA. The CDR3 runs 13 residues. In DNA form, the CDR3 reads TGCAGCGTTGACGCGCCAGGGATATATGGCTACACCTTC. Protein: CSVDAPGIYGYTF.

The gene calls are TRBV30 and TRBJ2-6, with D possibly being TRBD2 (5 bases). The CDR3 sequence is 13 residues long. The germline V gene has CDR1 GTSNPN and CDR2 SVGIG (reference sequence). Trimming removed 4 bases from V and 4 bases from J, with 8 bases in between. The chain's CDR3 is CAWNGVGANVLTF. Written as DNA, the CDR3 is TGTGCCTGGAACGGGGTAGGGGCCAACGTCCTGACTTTC. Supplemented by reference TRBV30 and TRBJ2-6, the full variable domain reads SQTIHQWPATLVQPVGSPLSLECTVEGTSNPNLYWYRQAAGRGLQLLFYSVGIGQISSEVPQNLSASRPQDRQFILSSKKLLLSDSGFYLCAWNGVGANVLTFGAGSRLTVL.

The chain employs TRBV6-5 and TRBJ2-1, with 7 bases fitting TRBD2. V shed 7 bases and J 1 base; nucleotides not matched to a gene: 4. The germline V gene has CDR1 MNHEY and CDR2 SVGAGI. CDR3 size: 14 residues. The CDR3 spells CASNPGLSYNEQFF. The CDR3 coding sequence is TGTGCCAGCAACCCGGGACTATCCTACAATGAGCAGTTCTTC.

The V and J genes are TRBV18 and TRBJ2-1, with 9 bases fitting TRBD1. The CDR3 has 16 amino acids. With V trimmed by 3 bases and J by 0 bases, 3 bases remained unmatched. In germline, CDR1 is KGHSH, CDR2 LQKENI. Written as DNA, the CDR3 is TGTGCCAGCTCACCCTTGACAGGGGGCTCCTACAATGAGCAGTTCTTC. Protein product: CASSPLTGGSYNEQFF.

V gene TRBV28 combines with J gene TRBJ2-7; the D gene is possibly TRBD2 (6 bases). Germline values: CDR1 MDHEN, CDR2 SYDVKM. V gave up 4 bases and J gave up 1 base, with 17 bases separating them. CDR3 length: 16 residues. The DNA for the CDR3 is TGTGCCAGCAGTTCATGGTATAGCGGATCATCCTACGAGCAGTACTTC. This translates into CASSSWYSGSSYEQYF.

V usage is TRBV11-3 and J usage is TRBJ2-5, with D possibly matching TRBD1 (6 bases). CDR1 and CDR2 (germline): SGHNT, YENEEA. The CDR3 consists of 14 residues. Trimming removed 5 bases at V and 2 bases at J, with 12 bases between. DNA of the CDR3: TGTGCCAGCAGCCCGCGGACAGATCAAGAGACCCAGTACTTC. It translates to CASSPRTDQETQYF. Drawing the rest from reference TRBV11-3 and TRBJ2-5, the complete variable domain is EAGVVQSPRYKIIEKKQPVAFWCNPISGHNTLYWYLQNLGQGPELLIRYENEEAVDDSQLPKDRFSAERLKGVDSTLKIQPAELGDSAVYLCASSPRTDQETQYFGPGTRLLVL.

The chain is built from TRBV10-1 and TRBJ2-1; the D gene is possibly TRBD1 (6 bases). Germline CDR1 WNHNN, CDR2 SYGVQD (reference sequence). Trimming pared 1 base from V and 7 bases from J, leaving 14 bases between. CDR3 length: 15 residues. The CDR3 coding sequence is TGCGCCAGCAGTGAGTTGGGGGCGGGCCGGAATGAGCAGTTCTTC. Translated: CASSELGAGRNEQFF.

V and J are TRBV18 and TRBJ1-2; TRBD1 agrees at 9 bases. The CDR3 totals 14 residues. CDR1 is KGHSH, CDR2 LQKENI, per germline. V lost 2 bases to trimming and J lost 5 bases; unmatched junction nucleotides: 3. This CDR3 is CASSPTGQGYGYTF. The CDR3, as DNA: TGTGCCAGCTCACCAACAGGACAGGGGTATGGCTACACCTTC.

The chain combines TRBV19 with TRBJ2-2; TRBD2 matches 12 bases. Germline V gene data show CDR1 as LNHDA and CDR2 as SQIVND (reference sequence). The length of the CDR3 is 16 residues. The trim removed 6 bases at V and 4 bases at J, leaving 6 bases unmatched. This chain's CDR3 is CASSPRLAGATGELFF. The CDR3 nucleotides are TGTGCCAGTAGCCCCCGACTAGCGGGAGCCACCGGGGAGCTGTTTTTT.

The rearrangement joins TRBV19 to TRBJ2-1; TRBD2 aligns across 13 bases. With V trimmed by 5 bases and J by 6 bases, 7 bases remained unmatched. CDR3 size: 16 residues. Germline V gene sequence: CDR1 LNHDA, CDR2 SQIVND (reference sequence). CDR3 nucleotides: TGTGCCAGTAGTTCCCCGGGACTAGCGGGATTCAATGAGCAGTTCTTC. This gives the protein CASSSPGLAGFNEQFF.

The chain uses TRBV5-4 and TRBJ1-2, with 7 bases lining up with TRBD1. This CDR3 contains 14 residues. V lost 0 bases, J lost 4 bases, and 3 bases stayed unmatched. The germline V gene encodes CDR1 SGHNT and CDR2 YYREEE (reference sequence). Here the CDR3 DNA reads TGTGCCAGCAGCTTGGCCGGACAGGCCTATGGCTACACCTTC. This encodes CASSLAGQAYGYTF.

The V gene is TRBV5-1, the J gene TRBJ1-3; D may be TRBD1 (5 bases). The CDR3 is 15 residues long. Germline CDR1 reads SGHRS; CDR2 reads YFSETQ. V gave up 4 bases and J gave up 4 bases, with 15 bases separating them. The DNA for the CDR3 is TGCGCCAGCAGCACGACAGCAGCCCGGGGAAACACCATATATTTT. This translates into CASSTTAARGNTIYF.

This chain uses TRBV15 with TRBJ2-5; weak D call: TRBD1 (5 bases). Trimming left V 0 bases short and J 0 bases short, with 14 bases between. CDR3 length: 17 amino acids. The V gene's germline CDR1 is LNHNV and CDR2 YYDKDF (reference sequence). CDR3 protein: CATSRDGAGKYQETQYF. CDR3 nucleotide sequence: TGTGCCACCAGCAGAGATGGGGCAGGGAAGTACCAAGAGACCCAGTACTTC.

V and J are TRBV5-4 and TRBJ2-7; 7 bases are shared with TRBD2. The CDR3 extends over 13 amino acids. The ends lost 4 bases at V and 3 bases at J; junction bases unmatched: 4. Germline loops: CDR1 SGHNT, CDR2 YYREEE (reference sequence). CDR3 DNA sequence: TGTGCCAGCAGCCCGGGGACTAACTACGAGCAGTACTTC. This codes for CASSPGTNYEQYF.

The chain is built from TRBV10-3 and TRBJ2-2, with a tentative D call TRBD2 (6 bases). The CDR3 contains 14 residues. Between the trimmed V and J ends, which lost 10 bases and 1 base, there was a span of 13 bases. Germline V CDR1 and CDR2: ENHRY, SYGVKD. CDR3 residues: CATESGRNTGELFF. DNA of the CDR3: TGTGCCACCGAATCCGGGAGGAACACCGGGGAGCTGTTTTTT.

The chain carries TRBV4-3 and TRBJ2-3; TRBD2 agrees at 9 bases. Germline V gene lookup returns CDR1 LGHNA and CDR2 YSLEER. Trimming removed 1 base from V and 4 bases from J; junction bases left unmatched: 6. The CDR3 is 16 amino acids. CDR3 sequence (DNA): TGCGCCAGCAGCCAAGGAGTAGCGGGAGCCGCAGATACGCAGTATTTT. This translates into CASSQGVAGAADTQYF.

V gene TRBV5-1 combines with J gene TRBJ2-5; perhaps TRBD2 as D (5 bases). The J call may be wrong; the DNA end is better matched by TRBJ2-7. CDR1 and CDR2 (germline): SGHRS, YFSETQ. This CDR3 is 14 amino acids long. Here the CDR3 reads CASSLYTGSYEQYF. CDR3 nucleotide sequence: TGCGCCAGCAGCTTGTATACGGGGAGCTACGAGCAGTACTTC.

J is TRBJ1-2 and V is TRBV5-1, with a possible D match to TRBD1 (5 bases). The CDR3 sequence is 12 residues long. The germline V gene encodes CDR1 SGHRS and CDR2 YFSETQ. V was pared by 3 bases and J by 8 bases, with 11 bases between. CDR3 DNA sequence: TGCGCCAGCAGCTCTCCAGGGTTGGGCTACACCTTC. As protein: CASSSPGLGYTF.

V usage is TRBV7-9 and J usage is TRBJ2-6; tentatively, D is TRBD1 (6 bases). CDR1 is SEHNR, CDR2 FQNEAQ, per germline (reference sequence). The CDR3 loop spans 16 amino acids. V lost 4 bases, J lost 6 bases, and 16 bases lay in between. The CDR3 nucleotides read TGTGCCAGCAGCTCCTATCGGACAGCCTTGGCCAACGTCCTGACTTTC. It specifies CASSSYRTALANVLTF.

In DNA form, the CDR3 reads TGCAGCGTAGTGGACGGGGGCACTGAAGCTTTCTTT. This encodes CSVVDGGTEAFF. This chain connects TRBV29-1 to TRBJ1-1; D may be TRBD1 (5 bases). CDR1 is SQVTM and CDR2 is ANQGSEA in the germline V gene. CDR3 size: 12 residues. The V end was cut by 6 bases, the J end by 4 bases, with 12 bases between.

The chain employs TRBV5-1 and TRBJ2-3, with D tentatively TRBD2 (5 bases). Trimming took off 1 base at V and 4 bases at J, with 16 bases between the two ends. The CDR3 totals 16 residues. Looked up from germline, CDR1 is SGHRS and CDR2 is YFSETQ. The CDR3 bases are TGCGCCAGCAGCTTGACGCGGGCCGCCGGCCCAGATACGCAGTATTTT. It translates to CASSLTRAAGPDTQYF.

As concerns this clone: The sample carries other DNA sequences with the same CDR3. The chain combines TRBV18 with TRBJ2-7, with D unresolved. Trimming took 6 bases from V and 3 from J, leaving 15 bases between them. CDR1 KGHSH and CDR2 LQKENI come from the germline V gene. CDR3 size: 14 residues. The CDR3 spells CASSPGAQNYEQYF. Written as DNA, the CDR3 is TGTGCCAGCTCGCCCGGTGCACAGAACTACGAGCAGTACTTC.

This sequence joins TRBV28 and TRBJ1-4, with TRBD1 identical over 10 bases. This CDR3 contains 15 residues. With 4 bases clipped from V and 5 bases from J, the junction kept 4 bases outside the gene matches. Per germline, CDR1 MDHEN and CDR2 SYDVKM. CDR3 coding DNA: TGTGCCAGCAGTTCGCCGGGACAGGGGAATGAAAAACTGTTTTTT. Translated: CASSSPGQGNEKLFF.

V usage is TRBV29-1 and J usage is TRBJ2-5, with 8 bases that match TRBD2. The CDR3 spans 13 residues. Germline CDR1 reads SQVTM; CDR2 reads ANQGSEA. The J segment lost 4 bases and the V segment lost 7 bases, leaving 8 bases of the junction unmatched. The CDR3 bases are TGCAGCGCGGAAGCGGGAGTGGGAGAGACCCAGTACTTC. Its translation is CSAEAGVGETQYF.